This passage covers 19 T cell receptor beta chains from one sample sequenced in a study of human T cells and chemical hapten exposure. TCRdb used MiXCR to reprocess the RACE reads, holding one entry per CDR3 protein. The sample has roughly 380,000 distinct CDR3 sequences; approximately 5.1% are singletons. Time point here: pre-sensitization, week 0. The treatment is: therapeutic diphenylcyclopropenone sensitization with weekly scalp DPC. The source was whole blood, collected in connection with sensitization to the hapten diphenylcyclopropenone (DPC). All receptors come from a woman aged 50 to 60 with alopecia areata. Some clones in this sample may be carry-over from other donors' samples.

This clonotype has at least ten counts. The J gene is TRBJ2-7, the V gene TRBV20-1; perhaps TRBD1 as D (6 bases). V gave up 1 base and J gave up 2 bases, with 12 bases separating them. This CDR3 contains 14 residues. Germline lookup yields CDR1 DFQATT and CDR2 SNEGSKA (reference sequence). As DNA, the CDR3 is TGCAGTGCTAGAGTGGTAGGGGGAACCTACGAGCAGTACTTC. Its protein is CSARVVGGTYEQYF.

The J gene is TRBJ2-4, the V gene TRBV7-2; D may be TRBD1 (5 bases). This CDR3 has 16 amino acids. Germline V gene data show CDR1 as SGHTA and CDR2 as FQGNSA. V gave up 4 bases and J gave up 0 bases, with 13 bases separating them. CDR3 DNA: TGTGCCAGCAGCTGGGGCAGGATGCTAGCCAAAAACATTCAGTACTTC. Translating gives CASSWGRMLAKNIQYF.

This clonotype was observed many times. The V gene is TRBV12-3 or TRBV12-4, the J gene TRBJ2-7; no clear D gene. Trimming removed 0 bases at V and 6 bases at J, with 6 bases between. This CDR3 comprises 12 residues. The CDR3 nucleotides are TGTGCCAGCAGTTTAGCGATTTCCGAGCAGTACTTC. It yields the protein CASSLAISEQYF.

This clonotype has at least ten counts. The chain is built from TRBV7-8 and TRBJ2-7, with D unclear. Looked up from germline, CDR1 is SGHVS and CDR2 is FQNEAQ. The CDR3 sequence is 14 residues long. V was trimmed by 5 bases and J by 4 bases, leaving 15 bases between them. The CDR3 nucleotides are TGTGCCAGCAGCCTAGGCCAAGAAAAATACGAGCAGTACTTC. It is translated as CASSLGQEKYEQYF.

The chain employs TRBV7-2 and TRBJ2-7, with 7 bases lining up with TRBD2. V trimming: 4 bases; J trimming: 1 base; junction bases outside the gene matches: 16. Germline V gene lookup returns CDR1 SGHTA and CDR2 FQGNSA. This CDR3 spans 18 amino acids. CDR3: CASSSFVNPSGLSYEQYF. CDR3 DNA sequence: TGTGCCAGCAGCTCGTTTGTCAACCCTAGCGGCCTTTCCTACGAGCAGTACTTC.

V gene TRBV7-6 combines with J gene TRBJ1-1, with a possible D match to TRBD1 (6 bases). CDR3 size: 16 residues. The V and J ends lost 3 bases and 5 bases respectively, with 19 bases between them. CDR1 is SGHVS and CDR2 is FNYEAQ in the germline V gene. The CDR3 DNA is TGTGCCAGCAGCTTCACTAGGGGTTCAGGGGAGACTGAAGCTTTCTTT. Protein: CASSFTRGSGETEAFF.

There are many counts of this clonotype. The chain links TRBV6-5 to TRBJ2-5; 8 bases align to TRBD1. CDR3 length equals 13 residues. Germline V CDR1 and CDR2: MNHEY, SVGAGI. The V and J ends lost 6 bases and 3 bases, in that order; junction bases with no gene match: 3. This CDR3 reads CASRRQGKETQYF. The CDR3, as DNA: TGTGCCAGCAGAAGACAGGGGAAAGAGACCCAGTACTTC.

This clonotype was observed many times. The chain combines TRBV3-1 with TRBJ2-3; 12 bases line up with TRBD2. Looked up from germline, CDR1 is LGHDT and CDR2 is YNNKEL (reference sequence). The trim removed 5 bases at V and 3 bases at J, leaving 6 bases unmatched. This CDR3 contains 16 residues. Here the CDR3 reads CASSTRLAGDTDTQYF. In nucleotides, the CDR3 is TGTGCCAGCAGCACCCGACTAGCGGGGGATACAGATACGCAGTATTTT.

There are many counts of this clonotype. The chain has TRBV28 and TRBJ2-1, with TRBD1 identical over 7 bases. The CDR3 totals 17 residues. Germline values: CDR1 MDHEN, CDR2 SYDVKM. Trimming cost V 1 base and J 3 bases; bases outside gene matches: 9. The CDR3 DNA sequence: TGTGCCAGCAGTTTATTAAGTTGGGACAGACACTACAATGAGCAGTTCTTC. Translation: CASSLLSWDRHYNEQFF.

The chain links TRBV6-2 or TRBV6-3 to TRBJ1-3; unclear D gene. This CDR3 region has 18 residues. CDR1 is MNHEY, CDR2 SVGEGT, per germline. Trimming removed 6 bases at V and 0 bases at J, with 21 bases between. CDR3 loop: CASSALIHSSSSGNTIYF. In DNA, the CDR3 is TGTGCCAGCAGCGCCCTCATCCACTCATCGAGCTCTGGAAACACCATATATTTT.

This clonotype occurred many times. The rearrangement uses TRBV20-1 and TRBJ1-6; 9 bases line up with TRBD1. With 6 bases clipped from V and 7 bases from J, the junction kept 7 bases outside the gene matches. Looked up from germline, CDR1 is DFQATT and CDR2 is SNEGSKA (reference sequence). The CDR3 has 14 residues. CDR3: CSAAPDRGNSPLHF. In DNA form, the CDR3 reads TGCAGTGCAGCTCCGGACAGGGGAAATTCACCCCTCCACTTT.

The chain has TRBV7-2 and TRBJ2-7; D could derive from TRBD1 or TRBD2 (5 bases each). Between the trimmed V and J ends, which lost 5 bases and 2 bases, there was a span of 13 bases. Germline V gene data show CDR1 as SGHTA and CDR2 as FQGNSA. This CDR3 region has 14 residues. The CDR3 protein is CASSPLGTPYEQYF. CDR3 DNA: TGTGCCAGCAGCCCGCTCGGGACCCCCTACGAGCAGTACTTC.

This clonotype was seen at least ten times. In DNA form, the CDR3 reads TGTGCCAGCCAACCGGGACGGCAGAACTCTGGGGCCAACGTCCTGACTTTC. As protein: CASQPGRQNSGANVLTF. The J gene is TRBJ2-6, the V gene TRBV27; D tentatively fits TRBD1 or TRBD2 (5 bases each). The CDR3 sequence is 17 residues long. The germline V and J ends were trimmed by 8 bases and 0 bases, with 17 bases remaining between them. Germline values: CDR1 MNHEY, CDR2 SMNVEV (reference sequence). The whole variable domain, filled in from reference TRBV27 and TRBJ2-6, reads EAQVTQNPRYLITVTGKKLTVTCSQNMNHEYMSWYRQDPGLGLRQIYYSMNVEVTDKGDVPEGYKVSRKEKRNFPLILESPSPNQTSLYFCASQPGRQNSGANVLTFGAGSRLTVL.

The CDR3 coding sequence is TGTGCCAGCTTCTTGAGAGGGGGGACTGAAGCTTTCTTT. This translates into CASFLRGGTEAFF. V and J are TRBV6-5 and TRBJ1-1; TRBD1 is a possible D gene (6 bases). Trimming shortened V by 8 bases and J by 5 bases, and 15 bases separated the two germline ends. CDR1 is MNHEY, CDR2 SVGAGI, per germline. The CDR3 totals 13 residues.

The DNA of the CDR3 is TGTGCCAGCAGGAGACCGGGACTAGCGGGAGTTTACAATGAGCAGTTCTTC. The encoded protein is CASRRPGLAGVYNEQFF. The rearrangement uses TRBV28 and TRBJ2-1; 14 nucleotides line up with TRBD2. This CDR3 region has 17 residues. V trimming: 6 bases; J trimming: 4 bases; junction bases outside the gene matches: 8. Looked up from germline, CDR1 is MDHEN and CDR2 is SYDVKM.

This clonotype was counted ten times or more. This rearrangement joins TRBV9 to TRBJ2-7; the D gene could be TRBD1 or TRBD2 (5 bases each). Germline CDR1 is SGDLS and CDR2 is YYNGEE. Trimming took off 4 bases at V and 2 bases at J, with 16 bases between the two ends. The CDR3 totals 15 residues. The CDR3 region has the DNA TGTGCCAGCAGCCGGTTCGGGGCCAAGACCTACGAGCAGTACTTC. It is translated as CASSRFGAKTYEQYF.

This clonotype has a handful of counts. This CDR3 reads CASSLVYGVEQYF. DNA of the CDR3: TGTGCCAGCAGCTTAGTTTATGGTGTCGAGCAGTACTTC. This chain links TRBV7-8 with TRBJ2-7; D is ambiguous. Per the germline V gene, CDR1 is SGHVS and CDR2 is FQNEAQ. The CDR3 consists of 13 residues. Deletions cut 1 base from V and 6 bases from J, with 10 bases between.

Only a few counts were recorded for this clonotype. The V gene is TRBV6-1, the J gene TRBJ1-1; TRBD1 might be the D (6 bases). Germline CDR1 and CDR2: MNHNS and SASEGT. V shed 5 bases and J shed 4 bases, with 20 bases lying between them. The CDR3 runs 16 residues. CDR3 nucleotides: TGTGCCAGCAGTTTTCTGAGGGGGGGAGGTATCACTGAAGCTTTCTTT. This translates into CASSFLRGGGITEAFF.

J is TRBJ2-1 and V is TRBV15; TRBD2 is a possible D gene (5 bases). This CDR3 has 15 amino acids. CDR1 and CDR2 (germline): LNHNV, YYDKDF (reference sequence). V lost 6 bases to trimming and J lost 6 bases, with 18 bases between them. CDR3 protein: CATSTGRWVGNEQFF. CDR3 nucleotide sequence: TGTGCCACCAGTACGGGAAGGTGGGTCGGCAATGAGCAGTTCTTC.